Each of the 15 T cell receptor beta chains below was sequenced from the same sample in a study of low-dose radiotherapy and immunotherapy resistance in tumors. Primers used for first-strand cDNA, a TRAV- and TRBV-specific set, covered both alpha and beta chains. TCRs were amplified for 15 to 25 PCR cycles with a constant-region primer and V-primer adapter. TCRdb recomputed calls from the reads with MiXCR, one row per CDR3 protein. The sample includes under 70,000 distinct CDR3 sequences, around a quarter of them seen just once. The time point was: after trial treatment. Described treatment: LDRT plus nivolumab, ipilimumab, low-dose cyclophosphamide and aspirin (RACIN trial). The sample in question was PBMCs, obtained after low-dose radiotherapy plus immunotherapy. All receptors come from a male donor with prostate cancer.

There are many counts of this clonotype. This CDR3 reads CASSPVQNTIYF. The CDR3 region has the DNA TGTGCCAGCAGCCCCGTCCAGAACACCATATATTTT. The V call is TRBV7-9, the J call TRBJ1-3, with D unresolved. The CDR3 contains 12 residues. The V end was cut by 5 bases, the J end by 7 bases, with 9 bases between. The V gene's germline CDR1 is SEHNR and CDR2 FQNEAQ (reference sequence). The complete variable domain, with remaining parts taken from reference TRBV7-9 and TRBJ1-3, reads DTGVSQNPRHKITKRGQNVTFRCDPISEHNRLYWYRQTLGQGPEFLTYFQNEAQLEKSRLLSDRFSAERPKGSFSTLEIQRTEQGDSAMYLCASSPVQNTIYFGEGSWLTVV.

This clonotype has at least ten counts. The rearrangement uses TRBV5-1 and TRBJ2-1; TRBD1 is a possible D gene (6 bases). The CDR3 consists of 16 residues. With 7 bases removed from V and 0 bases from J, the gap between germline ends came to 17 bases. The V gene's germline CDR1 is SGHRS and CDR2 YFSETQ. CDR3 coding DNA: TGCGCCAGCCGACCGGGACAAAGGGGCTCCTACAATGAGCAGTTCTTC. Encoded protein: CASRPGQRGSYNEQFF.

This clonotype occurred many times. The chain joins TRBV3-1 to TRBJ2-1, with 13 bases that match TRBD2. CDR3 length equals 15 residues. Germline trimming cut 6 bases from V and 6 bases from J; bases unmatched to any gene: 5. CDR1 is LGHDT, CDR2 YNNKEL, per germline (reference sequence). The CDR3 sequence is CASSRGTSGTNEQFF. The CDR3 nucleotides read TGTGCCAGCAGTCGCGGGACTAGCGGGACCAATGAGCAGTTCTTC.

Of note for this clonotype: This probably arose from a read error, given a far larger clone one base away. The chain joins TRBV5-3 to TRBJ2-6, with D tentatively TRBD2 (6 bases). TRBV5-3 counts as an open reading frame of uncertain function. This CDR3 is 15 amino acids long. CDR3 residues: CVSSPGLSGANVLTF. The CDR3 DNA follows: TGTGTCAGCAGCCCGGGACTCTCTGGGGCCAACGTCCTGACTTTC.

In this sample, this clonotype turned up many times. This chain connects TRBV11-2 to TRBJ2-7, with D unresolved. The CDR3 is 13 residues long. Trimming pared 0 bases from V and 3 bases from J, leaving 6 bases between. Germline-derived CDR1 and CDR2 are SGHAT and FQNNGV. CDR3 sequence: CASSLDHNYEQYF. In nucleotides, the CDR3 is TGTGCCAGCAGCTTAGATCACAACTACGAGCAGTACTTC.

This clonotype was detected a few times. The chain combines TRBV5-1 with TRBJ2-1; 9 bases match TRBD1. The CDR3 is 16 residues long. Unmatched junction bases numbered 7, after V lost 4 bases and J lost 2 bases. The germline gives CDR1 SGHRS, CDR2 YFSETQ. The CDR3 DNA reads as TGCGCCAGCAGCCCCCACAGGGGGCTTCCCTACAATGAGCAGTTCTTC. Amino acid sequence: CASSPHRGLPYNEQFF.

The sample holds many counts of this clonotype. The V and J genes are TRBV12-3 or TRBV12-4 and TRBJ1-1; no reliable D call. This CDR3 has 12 residues. V was trimmed by 5 bases and J by 1 base, leaving 5 bases between them. As DNA, the CDR3 is TGTGCCAGCAGTCCGAGGAACACTGAAGCTTTCTTT. It translates to CASSPRNTEAFF.

The rearrangement links TRBV3-1 to TRBJ2-7; D might be TRBD1 (5 bases). The CDR3 runs 15 residues. CDR1 is LGHDT, CDR2 YNNKEL, per germline (reference sequence). V was cut by 1 base and J by 6 bases, with 16 bases left in between. CDR3 nucleotides: TGTGCCAGCAGCCAAGGCAACCACAGGTTGTTCGAGCAGTACTTC. This gives the protein CASSQGNHRLFEQYF.

This chain uses TRBV4-2 with TRBJ2-1; TRBD2 matches at 11 bases. V was clipped by 0 bases and J by 12 bases; unmatched bases: 7. Germline V gene sequence: CDR1 LGHNA, CDR2 YNFKEQ. This CDR3 region has 15 residues. The chain's CDR3 is CASSQDPGLAERQFF. The CDR3 DNA reads TGTGCCAGCAGCCAAGATCCGGGACTAGCGGAGCGGCAGTTCTTC.

Regarding this clonotype: This probably arose from a read error, given a far larger clone one base away. This sequence joins TRBV2 and TRBJ2-5, with TRBD2 matching over 12 bases. CDR3 size: 17 residues. Per germline, CDR1 SNHLY and CDR2 FYNNEI. V lost 7 bases, J lost 11 bases, and 20 bases stayed unmatched. The CDR3 DNA is TGTGCCAGCACGAGCACCCCACCTGGACTAGCGGGAATTGAGCAGTACTTC. Translation: CASTSTPPGLAGIEQYF. The full variable domain, its missing parts supplied by reference TRBV2 and TRBJ2-5, is EPEVTQTPSHQVTQMGQEVILRCVPISNHLYFYWYRQILGQKVEFLVSFYNNEISEKSEIFDDQFSVERPDGSNFTLKIRSTKLEDSAMYFCASTSTPPGLAGIEQYFGPGTRLLVL.

At least ten counts were recorded for this clonotype. The chain couples TRBV14 to TRBJ1-2; the D is unclear. This CDR3 contains 15 residues. Germline loops: CDR1 SGHDN, CDR2 FVKESK. Trimming took 1 base from V and 3 from J, leaving 12 bases between them. CDR3 residues: CASSQGLERYYGYTF. CDR3 coding DNA: TGTGCCAGCAGCCAAGGACTCGAGCGGTACTATGGCTACACCTTC.

This clonotype has only a few counts. The chain is built from TRBV20-1 and TRBJ1-2; perhaps TRBD1 as D (5 bases). This CDR3 spans 15 amino acids. CDR1 DFQATT and CDR2 SNEGSKA come from the germline V gene (reference sequence). V shed 0 bases and J shed 7 bases, with 18 bases lying between them. DNA for the CDR3: TGCAGTGCTAGAGATTCTTCCAGGGCTTCCAGTGGCTACACCTTC. This codes for CSARDSSRASSGYTF.

This clonotype appeared many times. The chain uses TRBV5-1 and TRBJ1-1, with 11 bases identical to TRBD1. Germline CDR1 is SGHRS and CDR2 is YFSETQ. The CDR3 sequence is 15 residues long. Losses at the gene ends were 3 bases for V and 4 bases for J; bases not matched to a gene: 5. This CDR3 reads CASSSAGTGGTEAFF. The CDR3 coding sequence is TGCGCCAGCAGCTCCGCCGGGACAGGGGGCACTGAAGCTTTCTTT.

This clonotype appeared many times. The genes are TRBV28 and TRBJ2-3; TRBD2 agrees at 11 bases. The CDR3 extends over 16 amino acids. The junction had 4 bases not matched to a gene; V was cut back by 3 bases and J by 2 bases. Germline loops: CDR1 MDHEN, CDR2 SYDVKM. CDR3 loop: CASSFPSGRTTDTQYF. The CDR3 DNA reads as TGTGCCAGCAGTTTCCCTAGCGGGAGGACCACAGATACGCAGTATTTT.

This chain uses TRBV4-1 with TRBJ2-1; no firm D call. The CDR3 is 14 residues long. Germline V gene sequence: CDR1 MGHRA, CDR2 YSYEKL. The V gene lost 1 base and the J gene lost 8 bases, with 12 bases spanning the gap. The CDR3 loop reads CASSQGGHGDEQFF. CDR3 coding DNA: TGCGCCAGCAGCCAAGGCGGCCATGGAGATGAGCAGTTCTTC.